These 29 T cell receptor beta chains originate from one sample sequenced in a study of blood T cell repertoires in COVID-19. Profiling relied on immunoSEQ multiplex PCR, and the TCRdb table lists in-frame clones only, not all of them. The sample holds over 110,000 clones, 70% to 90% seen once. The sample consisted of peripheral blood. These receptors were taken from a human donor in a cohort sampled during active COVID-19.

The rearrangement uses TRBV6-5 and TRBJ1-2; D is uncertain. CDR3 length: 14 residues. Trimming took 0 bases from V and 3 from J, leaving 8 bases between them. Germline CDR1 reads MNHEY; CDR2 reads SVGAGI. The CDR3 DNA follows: TGTGCCAGCAGTTACTCGAGTCGTGACTATGGCTACACCTTC. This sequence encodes CASSYSSRDYGYTF.

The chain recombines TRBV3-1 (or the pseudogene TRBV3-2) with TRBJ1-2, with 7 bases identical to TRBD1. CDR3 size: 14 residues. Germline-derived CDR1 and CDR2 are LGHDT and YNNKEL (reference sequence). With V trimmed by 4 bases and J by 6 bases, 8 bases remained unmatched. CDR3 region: CASSPPTGMDGYTF. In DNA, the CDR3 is TGTGCCAGCAGCCCCCCGACAGGGATGGATGGCTACACCTTC.

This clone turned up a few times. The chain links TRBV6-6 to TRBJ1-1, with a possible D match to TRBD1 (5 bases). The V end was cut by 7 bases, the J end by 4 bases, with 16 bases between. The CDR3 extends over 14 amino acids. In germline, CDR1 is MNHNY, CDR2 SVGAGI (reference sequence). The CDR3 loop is CASTLAGLATEAFF. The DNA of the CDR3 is TGTGCCAGCACCCTCGCAGGGTTGGCCACTGAAGCTTTCTTT.

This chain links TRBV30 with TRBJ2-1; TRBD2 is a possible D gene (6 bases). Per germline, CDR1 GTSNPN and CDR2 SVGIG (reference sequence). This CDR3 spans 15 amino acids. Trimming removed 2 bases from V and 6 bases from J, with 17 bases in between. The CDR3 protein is CAWSNPQRGSNEQFF. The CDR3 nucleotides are TGTGCCTGGAGTAACCCACAACGGGGGTCCAATGAGCAGTTCTTC. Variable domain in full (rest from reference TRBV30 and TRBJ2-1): SQTIHQWPATLVQPVGSPLSLECTVEGTSNPNLYWYRQAAGRGLQLLFYSVGIGQISSEVPQNLSASRPQDRQFILSSKKLLLSDSGFYLCAWSNPQRGSNEQFFGPGTRLTVL.

CDR3: CASSFRDSEAFF. The DNA for the CDR3 is TGTGCCAGCAGTTTCAGGGATAGTGAAGCTTTCTTT. The chain uses TRBV6-5 and TRBJ1-1; D might be TRBD1 (5 bases). V lost 4 bases and J 7 bases, leaving 10 bases between the germline ends. CDR1 is MNHEY and CDR2 is SVGAGI in the germline V gene. The CDR3 is 12 amino acids.

The CDR3 nucleotides are TGTGCCAGCAGTCACAGGGTTGGGGAGACCCAGTACTTC. Translation: CASSHRVGETQYF. This chain connects TRBV27 to TRBJ2-5; D is possibly TRBD1 (6 bases). The length of the CDR3 is 13 residues. Germline loops: CDR1 MNHEY, CDR2 SMNVEV (reference sequence). Trimming stripped 5 bases from V and 5 bases from J, with 12 bases between.

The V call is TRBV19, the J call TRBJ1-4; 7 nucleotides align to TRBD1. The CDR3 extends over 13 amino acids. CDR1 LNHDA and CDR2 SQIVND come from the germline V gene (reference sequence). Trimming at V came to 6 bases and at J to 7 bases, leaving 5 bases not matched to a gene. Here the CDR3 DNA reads TGTGCCAGTAGACAGGGGTTTAGTGAAAAACTGTTTTTT. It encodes CASRQGFSEKLFF.

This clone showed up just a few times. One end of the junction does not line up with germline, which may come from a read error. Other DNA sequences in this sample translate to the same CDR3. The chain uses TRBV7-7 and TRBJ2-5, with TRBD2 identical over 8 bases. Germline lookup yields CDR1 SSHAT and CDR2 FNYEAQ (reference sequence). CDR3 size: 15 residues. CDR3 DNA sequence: TGTGCTAGCAGCTCCGGGAGGGGGAGCCAAGAGACCCAGTACTTC. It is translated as CASSSGRGSQETQYF.

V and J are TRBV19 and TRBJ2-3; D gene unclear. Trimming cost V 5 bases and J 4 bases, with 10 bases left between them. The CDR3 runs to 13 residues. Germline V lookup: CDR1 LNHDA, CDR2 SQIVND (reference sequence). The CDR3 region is CASSYGQADTQYF. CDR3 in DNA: TGTGCCAGTAGTTATGGCCAGGCAGATACGCAGTATTTT.

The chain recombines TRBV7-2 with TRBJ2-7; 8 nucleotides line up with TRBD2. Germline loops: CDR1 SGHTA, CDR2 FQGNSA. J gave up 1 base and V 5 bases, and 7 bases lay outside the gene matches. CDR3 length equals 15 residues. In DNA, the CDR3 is TGTGCCAGCAGCATCGGACTAGCAGAGTCCTACGAGCAGTACTTC. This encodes CASSIGLAESYEQYF.

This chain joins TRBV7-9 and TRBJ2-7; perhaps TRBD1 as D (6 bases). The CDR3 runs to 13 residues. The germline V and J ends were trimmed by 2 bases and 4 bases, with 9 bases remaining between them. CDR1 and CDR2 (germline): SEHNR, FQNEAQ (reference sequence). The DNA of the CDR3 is TGTGCCAGCAGCTTAATCAGGGGATACGAGCAGTACTTC. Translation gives CASSLIRGYEQYF.

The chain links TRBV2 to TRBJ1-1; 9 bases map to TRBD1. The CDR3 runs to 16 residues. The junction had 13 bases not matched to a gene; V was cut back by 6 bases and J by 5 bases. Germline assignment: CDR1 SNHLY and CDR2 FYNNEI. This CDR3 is CASSERGTGYETEAFF. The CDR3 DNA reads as TGTGCCAGCAGCGAGCGTGGGACAGGGTATGAGACTGAAGCTTTCTTT.

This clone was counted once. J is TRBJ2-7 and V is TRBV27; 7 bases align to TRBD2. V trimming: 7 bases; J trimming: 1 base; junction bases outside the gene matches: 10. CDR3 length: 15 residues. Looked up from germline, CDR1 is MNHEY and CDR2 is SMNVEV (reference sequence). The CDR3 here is CASKREAGISYEQYF. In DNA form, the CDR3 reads TGTGCCAGCAAGCGAGAAGCGGGAATATCCTACGAGCAGTACTTC.

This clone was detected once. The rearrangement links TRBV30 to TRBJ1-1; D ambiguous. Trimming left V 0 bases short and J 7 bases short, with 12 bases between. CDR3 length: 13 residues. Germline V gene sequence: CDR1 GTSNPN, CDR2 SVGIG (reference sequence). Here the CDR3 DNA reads TGTGCCTGGAGTGTATGGCAGGAAGGTGAAGCTTTCTTT. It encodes CAWSVWQEGEAFF.

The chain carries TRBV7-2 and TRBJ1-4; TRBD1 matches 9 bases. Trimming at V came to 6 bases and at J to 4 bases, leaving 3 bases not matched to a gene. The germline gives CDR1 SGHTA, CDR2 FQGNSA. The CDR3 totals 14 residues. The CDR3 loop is CASRRTGDNEKLFF. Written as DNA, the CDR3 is TGTGCCAGCAGGAGGACAGGGGATAATGAAAAACTGTTTTTT.

CDR3: CASSLGRSQNIQYF. CDR3 DNA sequence: TGCGCCAGCTCTCTGGGGAGGTCCCAAAACATTCAGTACTTC. The gene calls are TRBV5-1 and TRBJ2-4, with D possibly matching TRBD2 (6 bases). CDR1 is SGHRS, CDR2 YFSETQ, per germline. The CDR3 totals 14 residues. The ends were cut back, 7 bases at V and 5 bases at J, with 16 bases in the middle.

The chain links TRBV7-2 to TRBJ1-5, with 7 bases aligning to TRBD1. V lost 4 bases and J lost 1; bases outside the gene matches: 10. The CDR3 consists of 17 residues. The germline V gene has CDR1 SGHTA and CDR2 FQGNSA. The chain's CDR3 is CASSSRTGSRSNQPQHF. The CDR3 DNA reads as TGTGCCAGCAGCTCACGGACAGGAAGTAGAAGCAATCAGCCCCAGCATTTT.

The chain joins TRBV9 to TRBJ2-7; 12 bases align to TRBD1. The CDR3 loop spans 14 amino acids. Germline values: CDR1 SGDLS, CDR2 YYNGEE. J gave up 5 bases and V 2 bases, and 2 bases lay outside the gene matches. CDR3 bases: TGTGCCAGCAGCGTCCGGGACAGGGGGCACGAGCAGTACTTC. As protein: CASSVRDRGHEQYF.

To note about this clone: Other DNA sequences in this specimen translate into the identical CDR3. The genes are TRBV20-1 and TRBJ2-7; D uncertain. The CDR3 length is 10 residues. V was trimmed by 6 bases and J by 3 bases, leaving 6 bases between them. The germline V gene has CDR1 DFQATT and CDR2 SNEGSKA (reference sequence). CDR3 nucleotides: TGCAGTGCCTCCTACTACGAGCAGTACTTC. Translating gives CSASYYEQYF.

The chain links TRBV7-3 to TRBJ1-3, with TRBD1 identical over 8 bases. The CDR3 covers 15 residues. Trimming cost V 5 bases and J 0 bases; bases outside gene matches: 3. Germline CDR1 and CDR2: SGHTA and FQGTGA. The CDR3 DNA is TGTGCCAGCAGCAAAACAGGGGGCTCTGGAAACACCATATATTTT. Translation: CASSKTGGSGNTIYF.

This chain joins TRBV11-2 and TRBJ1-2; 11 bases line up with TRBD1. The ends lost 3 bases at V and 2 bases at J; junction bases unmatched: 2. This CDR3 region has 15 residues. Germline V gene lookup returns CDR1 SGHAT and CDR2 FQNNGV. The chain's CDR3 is CASSFRDRGNYGYTF. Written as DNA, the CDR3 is TGTGCCAGCAGCTTCCGGGACAGGGGGAACTATGGCTACACCTTC.

The CDR3: CASSHQTGDLSGNTIYF. CDR3 DNA: TGCGCCAGCAGCCACCAGACAGGGGACCTCTCTGGAAACACCATATATTTT. The chain uses TRBV4-1 and TRBJ1-3; 8 positions match TRBD1. V shed 3 bases, J shed 0 bases, and the junction held 7 bases outside the gene matches. CDR1 is MGHRA, CDR2 YSYEKL, per germline. The CDR3 length is 17 residues.

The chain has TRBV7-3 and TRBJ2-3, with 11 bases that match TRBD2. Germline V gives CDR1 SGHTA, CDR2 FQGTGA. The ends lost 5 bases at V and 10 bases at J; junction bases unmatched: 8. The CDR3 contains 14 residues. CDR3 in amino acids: CASSLLAGVAPQYF. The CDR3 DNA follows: TGTGCCAGCAGCCTACTAGCGGGGGTGGCCCCGCAGTATTTT.

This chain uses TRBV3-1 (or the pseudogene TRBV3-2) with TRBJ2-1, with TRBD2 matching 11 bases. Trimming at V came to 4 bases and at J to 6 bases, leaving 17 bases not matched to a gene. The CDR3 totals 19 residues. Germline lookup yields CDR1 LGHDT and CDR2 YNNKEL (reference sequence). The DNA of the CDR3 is TGTGCCAGCAGCCCCCTATTATCCCTCGTAGCGGGGGGGCGCAATGAGCAGTTCTTC. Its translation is CASSPLLSLVAGGRNEQFF.

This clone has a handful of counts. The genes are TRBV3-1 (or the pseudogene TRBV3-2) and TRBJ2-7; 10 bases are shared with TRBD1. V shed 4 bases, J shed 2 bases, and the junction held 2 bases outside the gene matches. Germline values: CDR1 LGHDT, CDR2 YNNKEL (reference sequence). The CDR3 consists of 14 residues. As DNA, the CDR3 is TGTGCCAGCAGCCGGGGACAGGGGACCTACGAGCAGTACTTC. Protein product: CASSRGQGTYEQYF.

CDR3 nucleotide sequence: TGTGCCAGCAGCCAAGGGGGAGGCCAGTTCTTC. It encodes CASSQGGGQFF. The rearrangement joins TRBV3-1 (or the pseudogene TRBV3-2) to TRBJ2-1; D may be TRBD2 (6 bases). Trimming pared 1 base from V and 13 bases from J, leaving 8 bases between. The germline CDR1 and CDR2 sequences are LGHDT and YNNKEL (reference sequence). This CDR3 comprises 11 residues.

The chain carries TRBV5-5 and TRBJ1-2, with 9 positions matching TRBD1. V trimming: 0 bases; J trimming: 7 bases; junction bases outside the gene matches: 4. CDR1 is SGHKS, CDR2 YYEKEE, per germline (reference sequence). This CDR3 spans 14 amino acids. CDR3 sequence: CASSLVQGASGYTF. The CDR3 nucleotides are TGTGCCAGCAGCTTGGTACAGGGGGCGAGTGGCTACACCTTC.

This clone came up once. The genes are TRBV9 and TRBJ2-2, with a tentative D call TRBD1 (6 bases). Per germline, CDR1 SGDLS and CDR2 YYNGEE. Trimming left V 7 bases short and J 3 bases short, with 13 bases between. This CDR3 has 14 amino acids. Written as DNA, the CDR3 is TGTGCCAGCTCCCAGGGGTTCTACACCGGGGAGCTGTTTTTT. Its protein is CASSQGFYTGELFF.

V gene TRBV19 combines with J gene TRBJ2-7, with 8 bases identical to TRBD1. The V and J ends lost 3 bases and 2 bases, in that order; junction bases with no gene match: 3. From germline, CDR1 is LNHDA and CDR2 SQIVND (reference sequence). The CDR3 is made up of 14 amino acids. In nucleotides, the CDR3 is TGTGCCAGTAGTATCTCCAGGGGGCCCTACGAGCAGTACTTC. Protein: CASSISRGPYEQYF.